The rows below give T cell receptor beta chains drawn from one sample of a study of T cell changes during pregnancy in multiple sclerosis. TCRdb's table, derived via immunoSEQ multiplex PCR, lists solely in-frame clones and lacks some. The top ten hold 0.7% of the sample, which has about 44,000 clones, 90% seen once. The specimen was CD4+ T cells from peripheral blood mononuclear cells, collected before pregnancy. The receptors come from a female donor with multiple sclerosis, enrolled in a pregnancy study. Both conserved end residues are part of each CDR3. D genes are given only for firm matches. Not all rows give a size; the values are once, few, many and, for expanded clones, a class.

V: TRBV6-5; size: -; J: TRBJ1-2; D: TRBD1; DNA: TGTGCCAGCAGTCAGACAGGGAGGTATGGCTACACCTTC; CDR3: CASSQTGRYGYTF
V: TRBV30; size: -; J: TRBJ2-1; D: TRBD1; DNA: TGTGCCTGGTCTGGACAGGGGCGTAGGGGTGAGCAGTTCTTC; CDR3: CAWSGQGRRGEQFF
V: TRBV4-2; size: -; J: TRBJ2-1; D: -; DNA: TGTGCCAGCAGCCAGCTCTCGGAGTGGGATGAGCAGTTCTTC; CDR3: CASSQLSEWDEQFF
V: TRBV4-1; size: -; J: TRBJ1-1; D: -; DNA: TGCGCCAGCAGCCAGGCGAAGACAGCAAACACTGAAGCTTTCTTT; CDR3: CASSQAKTANTEAFF
V: TRBV13; size: -; J: TRBJ2-1; D: -; DNA: TGTGCCAGCGCTAACTTAATAGGTACGGGCTCCTACAATGAGCAGTTCTTC; CDR3: CASANLIGTGSYNEQFF
V: TRBV19; size: once; J: TRBJ2-7; D: TRBD1; DNA: TGTGCCAGTAGCCCAAGTGGGACAGGCCTGTTTGAGCAGTACTTC; CDR3: CASSPSGTGLFEQYF
V: TRBV15; size: -; J: TRBJ1-2; D: -; DNA: TGTGCCACCCACCGGGACGGGGGCTATGGCTACACCTTC; CDR3: CATHRDGGYGYTF
V: TRBV5-1; size: once; J: TRBJ2-1; D: TRBD1; DNA: TGCGCCAGCAGCCGGACAGGGCCAACCTACAATGAGCAGTTCTTC; CDR3: CASSRTGPTYNEQFF
V: TRBV7-9; size: -; J: TRBJ1-2; D: -; DNA: TGTGCCAGCAGCTTGGCGGTCCCTACTAATGGCTACACCTTC; CDR3: CASSLAVPTNGYTF
V: TRBV19; size: -; J: TRBJ2-3; D: TRBD1; DNA: TGTGCCAGTACCTTTCTCCCAGGGGGTTCAGCAGATACGCAGTATTTT; CDR3: CASTFLPGGSADTQYF
V: TRBV5-1; size: once; J: TRBJ2-5; D: -; DNA: TGCGCCAGCAGCCCGGGACTGAGCCAAGAGACCCAGTACTTC; CDR3: CASSPGLSQETQYF
V: TRBV19; size: -; J: TRBJ2-3; D: -; DNA: TGTGCCAGTAGTGGGGCAGTCACAGATACGCAGTATTTT; CDR3: CASSGAVTDTQYF
V: TRBV9; size: -; J: TRBJ2-3; D: -; DNA: TGTGCCAGCAGCCTTGGCAGGGGAGGACTAGTCACAGATACGCAGTATTTT; CDR3: CASSLGRGGLVTDTQYF
V: TRBV14; size: -; J: TRBJ2-1; D: -; DNA: TGTGCCAGCAGCCAAGATACCTACAATGAGCAGTTCTTC; CDR3: CASSQDTYNEQFF
V: TRBV25-1; size: once; J: TRBJ1-1; D: TRBD1; DNA: TGTGCCAGCAGTGAATTTGTGGGACAGGGGAACACTGAAGCTTTCTTT; CDR3: CASSEFVGQGNTEAFF
V: TRBV7-3; size: -; J: TRBJ2-7; D: -; DNA: TGTGCCAGCAGCTTAATGGGGCCATTAACCTACGAGCAGTACTTC; CDR3: CASSLMGPLTYEQYF
V: TRBV5-1; size: -; J: TRBJ2-3; D: -; DNA: TGCGCCAGCACCCTAGGGGGAGGGCCTACAGATACGCAGTATTTT; CDR3: CASTLGGGPTDTQYF
V: TRBV11-1; size: -; J: TRBJ2-2; D: TRBD2; DNA: TGTGCCAGCAGCCAGGGAGGACTAGCTTATACCGGGGAGCTGTTTTTT; CDR3: CASSQGGLAYTGELFF
V: TRBV29-1; size: -; J: TRBJ2-7; D: -; DNA: TGCAGCGTTGTTGCCCTGGGACAAACCTACGAGCAGTACTTC; CDR3: CSVVALGQTYEQYF
V: TRBV9; size: once; J: TRBJ1-6; D: -; DNA: TGTGCCAGCAGCGAAACAGGGAATTCACCCCTCCACTTT; CDR3: CASSETGNSPLHF
V: TRBV21-1; size: -; J: TRBJ2-3; D: -; DNA: TGTGCCAGCAGCAAAGGGCTGGGCACAGATACGCAGTATTTT; CDR3: CASSKGLGTDTQYF